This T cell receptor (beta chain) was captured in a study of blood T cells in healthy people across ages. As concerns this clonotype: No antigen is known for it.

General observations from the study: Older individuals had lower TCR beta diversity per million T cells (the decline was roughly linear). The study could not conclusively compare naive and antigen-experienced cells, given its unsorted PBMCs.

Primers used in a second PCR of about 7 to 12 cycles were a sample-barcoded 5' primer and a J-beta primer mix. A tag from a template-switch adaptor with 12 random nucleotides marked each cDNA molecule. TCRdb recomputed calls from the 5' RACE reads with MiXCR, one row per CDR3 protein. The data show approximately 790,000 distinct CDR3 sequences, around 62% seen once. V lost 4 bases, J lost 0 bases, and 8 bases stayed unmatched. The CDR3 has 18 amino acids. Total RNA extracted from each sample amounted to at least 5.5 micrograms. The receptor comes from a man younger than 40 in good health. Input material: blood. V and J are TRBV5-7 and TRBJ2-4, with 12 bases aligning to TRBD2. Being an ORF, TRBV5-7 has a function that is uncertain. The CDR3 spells CASSLQTSGGPAKNIQYF. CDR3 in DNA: TGTGCCAGCAGCCTCCAGACTAGCGGGGGCCCAGCCAAAAACATTCAGTACTTC.